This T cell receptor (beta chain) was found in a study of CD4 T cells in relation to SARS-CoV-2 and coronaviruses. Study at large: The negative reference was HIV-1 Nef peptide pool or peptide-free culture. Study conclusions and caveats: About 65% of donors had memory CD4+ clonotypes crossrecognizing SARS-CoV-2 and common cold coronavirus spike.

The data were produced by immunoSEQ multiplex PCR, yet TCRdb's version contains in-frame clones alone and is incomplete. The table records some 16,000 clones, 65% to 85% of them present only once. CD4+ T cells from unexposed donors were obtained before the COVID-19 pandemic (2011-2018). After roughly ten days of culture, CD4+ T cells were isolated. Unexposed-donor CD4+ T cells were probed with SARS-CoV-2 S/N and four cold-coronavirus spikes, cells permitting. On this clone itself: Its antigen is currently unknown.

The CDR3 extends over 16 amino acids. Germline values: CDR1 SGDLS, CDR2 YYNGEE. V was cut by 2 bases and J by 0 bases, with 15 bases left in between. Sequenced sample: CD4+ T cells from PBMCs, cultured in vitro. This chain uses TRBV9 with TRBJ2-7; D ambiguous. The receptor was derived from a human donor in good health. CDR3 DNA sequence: TGTGCCAGCAGCGTGGGGTTGGGTGCCGACTCCTACGAGCAGTACTTC. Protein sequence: CASSVGLGADSYEQYF.